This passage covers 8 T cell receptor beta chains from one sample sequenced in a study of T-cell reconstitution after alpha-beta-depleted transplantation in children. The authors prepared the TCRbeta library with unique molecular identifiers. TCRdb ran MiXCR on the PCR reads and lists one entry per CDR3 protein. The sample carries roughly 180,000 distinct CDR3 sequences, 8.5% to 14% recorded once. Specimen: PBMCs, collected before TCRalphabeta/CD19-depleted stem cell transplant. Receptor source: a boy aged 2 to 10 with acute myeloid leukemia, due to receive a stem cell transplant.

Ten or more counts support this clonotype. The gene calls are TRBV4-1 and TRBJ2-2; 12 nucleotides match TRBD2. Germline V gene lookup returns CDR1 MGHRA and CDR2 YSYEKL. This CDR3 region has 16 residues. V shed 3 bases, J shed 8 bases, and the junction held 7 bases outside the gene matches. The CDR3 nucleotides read TGCGCCAGCAGCCATAGACTAGCGGGAGTCAAGGGGGAGCTGTTTTTT. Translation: CASSHRLAGVKGELFF.

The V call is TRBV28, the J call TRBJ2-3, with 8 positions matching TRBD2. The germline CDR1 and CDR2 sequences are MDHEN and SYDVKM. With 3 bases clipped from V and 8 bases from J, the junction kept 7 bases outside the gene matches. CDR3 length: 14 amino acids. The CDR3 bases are TGTGCCAGCAGTTTTTCCCGGGGGGGAGGTACGCAGTATTTT. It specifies CASSFSRGGGTQYF.

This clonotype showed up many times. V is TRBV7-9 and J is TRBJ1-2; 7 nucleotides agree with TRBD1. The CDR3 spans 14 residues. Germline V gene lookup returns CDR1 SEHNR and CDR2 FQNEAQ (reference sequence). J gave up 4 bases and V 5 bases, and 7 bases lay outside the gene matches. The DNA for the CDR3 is TGTGCCAGCAGCGTAAAGGGGGCCGGCTATGGCTACACCTTC. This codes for CASSVKGAGYGYTF.

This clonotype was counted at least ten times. The CDR3 DNA reads as TGCAGTGCGCCTAGACTAGCGGGAGGGGGGACCGGGGAGCTGTTTTTT. Translation gives CSAPRLAGGGTGELFF. V usage is TRBV20-1 and J usage is TRBJ2-2, with 14 bases lining up with TRBD2. This CDR3 comprises 16 residues. Germline CDR1 DFQATT, CDR2 SNEGSKA (reference sequence). V dropped 6 bases and J dropped 5; count of bases not matched to a gene: 8.

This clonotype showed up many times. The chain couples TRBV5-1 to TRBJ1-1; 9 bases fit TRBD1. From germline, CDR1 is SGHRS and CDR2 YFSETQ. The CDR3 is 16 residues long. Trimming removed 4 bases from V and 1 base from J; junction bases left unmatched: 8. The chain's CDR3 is CASSGQDRGANTEAFF. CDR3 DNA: TGCGCCAGCAGCGGACAAGACAGGGGGGCGAACACTGAAGCTTTCTTT.

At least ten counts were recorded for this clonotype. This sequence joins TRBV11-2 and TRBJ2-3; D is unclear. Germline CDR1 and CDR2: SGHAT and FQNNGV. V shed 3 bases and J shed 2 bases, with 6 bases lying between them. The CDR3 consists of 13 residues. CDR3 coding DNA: TGTGCCAGCAGCTTCTCCCTCACAGATACGCAGTATTTT. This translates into CASSFSLTDTQYF. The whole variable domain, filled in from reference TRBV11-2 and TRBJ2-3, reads EAGVAQSPRYKIIEKRQSVAFWCNPISGHATLYWYQQILGQGPKLLIQFQNNGVVDDSQLPKDRFSAERLKGVDSTLKIQPAKLEDSAVYLCASSFSLTDTQYFGPGTRLTVL.

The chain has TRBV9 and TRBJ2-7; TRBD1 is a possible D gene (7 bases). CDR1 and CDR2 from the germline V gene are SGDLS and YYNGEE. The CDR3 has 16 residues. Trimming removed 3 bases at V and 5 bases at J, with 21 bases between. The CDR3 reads CASSASGGLPFHEQYF. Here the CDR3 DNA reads TGTGCCAGCAGCGCCTCAGGGGGACTCCCCTTTCACGAGCAGTACTTC.

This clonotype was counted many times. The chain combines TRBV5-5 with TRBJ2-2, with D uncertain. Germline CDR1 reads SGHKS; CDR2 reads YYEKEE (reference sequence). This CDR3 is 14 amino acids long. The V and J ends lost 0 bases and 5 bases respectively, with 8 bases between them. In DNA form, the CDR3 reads TGTGCCAGCAGCTTGGGGGTGGGGACCGGGGAGCTGTTTTTT. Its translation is CASSLGVGTGELFF. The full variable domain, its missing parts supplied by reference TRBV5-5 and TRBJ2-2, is DAGVTQSPTHLIKTRGQQVTLRCSPISGHKSVSWYQQVLGQGPQFIFQYYEKEERGRGNFPDRFSARQFPNYSSELNVNALLLGDSALYLCASSLGVGTGELFFGEGSRLTVL.